The entry that follows covers one T cell receptor beta chain sequence. Its antigen is unknown. No base qualities exist here, and no much larger clone lies one base off it. Each collaborating institution followed its own protocols to collect whole blood in K2EDTA tubes. For TCRbeta analysis, collaborators shipped samples in one of three forms: frozen whole blood, isolated PBMCs, or DNA extracted from either of those sample types. This sample stems from a study of blood T cell repertoires in COVID-19 (dated by TCRdb to about 2020). Notes on the research overall: Samples covering the acute and convalescent phases of COVID-19 were provided by collaborators in the United States, Italy and Spain. The material from the prospective study consisted of cDNA or gDNA derived from T cells, B-cell-depleted T cells, or PBMCs. Subjects who had been exposed to COVID-19, were actively infected with it, or had recovered from it provided the deeply sampled blood TCRbeta repertoires that made up the dataset. The repertoires were made available in a free public database intended to serve as a resource for research on the immune response to SARS-CoV-2. The samples were drawn from the first 160 participants of the ongoing ImmuneRACE study and from roughly 1,300 subjects provided by 6 global collaborators. Sample metadata almost always included a de-identified subject ID, COVID-19 status, age in years and sex. Where available, HLA class I and class II types were taken from metadata supplied by the sample provider and were not determined by assay-based typing.

TCRbeta CDR3 regions were amplified from genomic DNA using the immunoSEQ Assay, a bias-controlled multiplex PCR. In the source study's methods: The number of nucleated cells in each sample was estimated by amplification of reference gene primers within the assay. To quantify the absolute abundance of each unique TCRbeta CDR3 rearrangement, sequence reads were collapsed and filtered. For each sample, productive Simpson clonality was calculated by taking the square root of Simpson's diversity index across productive rearrangements. Not all clones reach the TCRdb copy of this immuneACCESS table, which keeps in-frame sequences only. Checked studies attribute under half of the gap to unresolved V genes and leave the rest unexplained. Clone size and the V and J calls come from that table; the DNA yielded D and trimming. For this sample there are 150,000 to 200,000 clones; 70% to 90% appear just once. The top ten clonotypes cover around a fifth of the sample.

Per the germline V gene (reference sequence), SGHNT is the CDR1 and YYREEE is the CDR2. The cysteine opens and the phenylalanine closes a CDR3 of 13 amino acids. The entry retains the CDR3 DNA only, 39 bases that are in frame from base 1. V and J are truncated by 3 bases and 6 bases respectively, leaving an intervening sequence of 12 bases. Broad study findings and their caveats: How much clinical and demographic metadata was included differed by source and by participant, and the metadata was provided uncurated.

The sequence is built from TRBV5-4 and TRBJ1-1, with TRBD1 tentatively as D gene (6 bases match). Material: peripheral blood. The clonotype comes from a man between 60 and 75 years old with active or convalescent COVID-19. The nucleotides are TGTGCCAGCAGCTGGGGGCGCGTCTCTGAAGCTTTCTTT. It codes for CASSWGRVSEAFF.